The text below deals with one T cell receptor beta chain. These data belong to a study of blood T cells in healthy people across ages. Germline CDR1 is MNHEY and CDR2 is SVGAGI. The J segment lost 3 bases and the V segment lost 7 bases, leaving 11 bases of the junction unmatched. This CDR3 region has 15 residues. PCR was performed a second time for roughly 7 to 12 cycles using a sample-barcoded 5' primer and a J-beta primer mix. Via MiXCR, TCRdb re-called the 5' RACE reads, giving one row per CDR3 protein. Of 710,000 or so distinct CDR3 sequences in the sample, roughly 20% are singletons; the top ten hold approximately 20%.

This chain joins TRBV6-5 and TRBJ1-1, with 7 bases that match TRBD1. Sequencing was carried out using blood. This clonotype originated in a man in his 70s in good health. The CDR3 DNA reads as TGTGCCAGCAACAGACAGGGAGGACGGGACACTGAAGCTTTCTTT. Translation gives CASNRQGGRDTEAFF.